This TCR beta chain was captured in a study of T cell responses to AZD1222 COVID-19 vaccine. Study context: Pooling was applied to second doses at about 4 or about 12 weeks.

Regarding the study as a whole: Baseline seropositivity characterized only a handful of AZD1222 recipients. White British people made up most donors, females outnumbered males, and clonal diversity was possibly underestimated. The reported proportion of spike-specific TCRs targeting unmutated variant regions was nearly half.

CDR1 and CDR2 (germline): LGHNA, YNFKEQ. V was pared by 0 bases and J by 3 bases, with 4 bases of the junction left unmatched. This CDR3 has 17 residues. Turning to this clone: No antigen is known for it.

Profiling relied on immunoSEQ multiplex PCR, and the TCRdb table lists in-frame clones only, not all of them. This sample has nearly 110,000 clones, with roughly nine tenths found just once. V is TRBV4-2 and J is TRBJ2-3; 12 bases are a match to TRBD2. Sequences were derived from peripheral blood, sampled on day 0 of AZD1222 vaccination. The receptor was isolated from an adult in good health. CDR3 sequence (DNA): TGTGCCAGCAGCCAAGAACTAGCGGGAGGAAAGACAGATACGCAGTATTTT. It encodes CASSQELAGGKTDTQYF.